This record concerns one T cell receptor beta chain sequence. Its specificity is unknown. Incorporated into the TCR beta cDNA libraries were unique molecular identifiers, which served to reduce PCR and sequencing biases. Via MiXCR, TCRdb re-called the PCR reads, giving one row per CDR3 protein. Here the sample spans some 690,000 distinct CDR3 sequences, approximately 59% being singletons. This entry is derived from a study of post-analysis software for immune sequencing data. Looking at the study overall: Multiple sclerosis in the patients followed relapsing-remitting, secondary progressive and progressive-relapsing courses.

General study findings and limits: Controls showed lower frequencies than patients for 5 or 6 TRBV segments, and TRBV5-6, TRBV5-1 and TRBV20-1 were among these. Batch-mates among the samples co-clustered strongly by F measure. There was significantly lower normalized Chao1 diversity in multiple sclerosis patients than in controls.

V was shortened by 5 bases and J by 4 bases, with 12 bases between the two germline ends. This CDR3 contains 14 residues. This sequence joins TRBV12-3 or TRBV12-4 and TRBJ2-1; D is perhaps TRBD1 (5 bases). The sequencing input was blood. The TCR sequence derives from a girl aged 2 to 9 with multiple sclerosis. In DNA, the CDR3 is TGTGCCAGCAGTCGACAGCACCCTTACAATGAGCAGTTCTTC. It specifies CASSRQHPYNEQFF.